These 16 T cell receptor beta chains were sequenced from one sample in a study of T cells expressing NK-cell markers. TCRdb re-analyzed the 5' RACE reads; it lists each CDR3 protein once, without DNA. Its table lists hundreds of thousands of distinct CDR3 sequences. Sequenced input: blood T cells: a sorted CD56 or NKG2C T cell subset, CD4+ or CD8+ T cells, or bulk PBMC T cells (not recorded which). The receptors were sampled from a woman between 18 and 69 years old in good health.

The genes are TRBV9 and TRBJ1-5; TCRdb proposes TRBD1, but this gene call is untestable without DNA. The V gene's germline CDR1 is SGDLS and CDR2 YYNGEE. The CDR3 has 14 residues. This chain's CDR3 is CASSETGLNQPQHF. The full variable domain, completed using reference TRBV9 and TRBJ1-5, is DSGVTQTPKHLITATGQRVTLRCSPRSGDLSVYWYQQSLDQGLQFLIQYYNGEERAKGNILERFSAQQFPDLHSELNLSSLELGDSALYFCASSETGLNQPQHFGDGTRLSIL.

The CDR3 sequence is CSALLQGGSTDTQYF. The rearrangement uses TRBV20-1 and TRBJ2-3; as DNA is missing, the TRBD1 call by TCRdb cannot be tested. The CDR3 spans 15 residues. In germline, CDR1 is DFQATT, CDR2 SNEGSKA (reference sequence).

The V and J genes are TRBV12-3 or TRBV12-4 and TRBJ2-3; TCRdb lists TRBD2, though no DNA is available to test this call. The length of the CDR3 is 16 residues. CDR3 sequence: CASSPKTSGGTDTQYF.

This chain connects TRBV6-5 to TRBJ2-1. The CDR3 is 16 amino acids. Looked up from germline, CDR1 is MNHEY and CDR2 is SVGAGI. The CDR3 sequence: CASSYSGQDPYNEQFF.

This chain connects TRBV6-5 to TRBJ1-6. Germline V CDR1 and CDR2: MNHEY, SVGAGI. This CDR3 region has 17 residues. This chain's CDR3 is CASSYRVSDFYNSPLHF.

V usage is TRBV6-5 and J usage is TRBJ2-5; TCRdb names TRBD2, which stays unverified in the absence of DNA. CDR3 length: 14 amino acids. Germline CDR1 is MNHEY and CDR2 is SVGAGI. CDR3 residues: CASSLAGGGETQYF.

The rearrangement joins TRBV7-2 to TRBJ1-5. This CDR3 spans 15 amino acids. Germline values: CDR1 SGHTA, CDR2 FQGNSA. The CDR3 sequence is CASSLVKHSNQPQHF.

This chain joins TRBV3-1 and TRBJ2-1; the D call of TRBD2 rests on TCRdb alone, since no DNA is present to check it. Germline CDR1 LGHDT, CDR2 YNNKEL (reference sequence). This CDR3 has 13 amino acids. The CDR3: CASSQGVADEQFF.

V and J are TRBV5-1 and TRBJ2-1; TCRdb calls TRBD2, which cannot be checked without DNA. The length of the CDR3 is 15 residues. Per the germline V gene, CDR1 is SGHRS and CDR2 is YFSETQ. CDR3 sequence: CASSLYAGSDNEQFF.

The chain carries TRBV5-1 and TRBJ1-6; no DNA is available, so the TRBD1 call from TCRdb remains unchecked. CDR1 and CDR2 (germline): SGHRS, YFSETQ. The CDR3 covers 17 residues. CDR3 sequence reads: CASSIDPGQGVDSPLHF.

V gene TRBV25-1 combines with J gene TRBJ2-1; TCRdb indicates TRBD2, and absent DNA this call remains unverified. The CDR3 spans 13 residues. CDR1 is MGHDK, CDR2 SYGVNS, per germline. The CDR3 protein is CASRLANYNEQFF.

This chain uses TRBV5-1 with TRBJ1-1. From germline, CDR1 is SGHRS and CDR2 YFSETQ. The CDR3 is 14 residues long. The CDR3 spells CASSPSPPNTEAFF.

V gene TRBV29-1 combines with J gene TRBJ2-2. The CDR3 extends over 12 amino acids. Germline CDR1 SQVTM, CDR2 ANQGSEA. CDR3 loop: CSVGRNTGELFF.

The rearrangement joins TRBV20-1 to TRBJ1-4; TCRdb outputs TRBD1, but without DNA this stays unchecked. The CDR3 covers 15 residues. The germline V gene encodes CDR1 DFQATT and CDR2 SNEGSKA (reference sequence). The CDR3 sequence is CSASNPAGGNEKLFF.

The chain joins TRBV25-1 to TRBJ1-4; TCRdb's assignment of TRBD1 cannot be checked, as there is no DNA. This CDR3 is built from 14 residues. CDR1 and CDR2 (germline): MGHDK, SYGVNS. The CDR3 here is CASSEGGTNEKLFF.

The chain links TRBV4-1 to TRBJ2-2; TCRdb picks TRBD1, but there is no DNA to check that call. Germline V gene lookup returns CDR1 MGHRA and CDR2 YSYEKL. The CDR3 covers 17 residues. CDR3 protein: CASSQPPGAANTGELFF.